These 2 T cell receptor beta chains were all obtained from the same sample, sequenced in a study of tumor and adjacent non-tumor tissue in lung cancer. The template was RNA from unsorted bulk tissue. This non-tumor lung sample came from over 3 cm beyond the tumor edge. The library came from three nested PCR rounds adapted from ARM-PCR protocols. TCRdb re-called the multiplex PCR reads through MiXCR, storing one row per CDR3 protein. The sample records 94,000 or so distinct CDR3 sequences, more than 75% being singletons. Material for sequencing was distant non-tumor lung tissue. Source of these receptors: a woman between 45 and 65 years old with non-small cell lung cancer.

The chain combines TRBV4-1 with TRBJ1-2; D is uncertain. Germline CDR1 is MGHRA and CDR2 is YSYEKL. The CDR3 sequence is 15 residues long. V was shortened by 4 bases and J by 8 bases, with 20 bases between the two germline ends. The CDR3 nucleotides are TGCGCCAGCAGCCGAGATTGGGAGTGGCGTATAGGCTACACCTTC. It encodes CASSRDWEWRIGYTF.

The table lists this clonotype with a few counts. The gene calls are TRBV9 and TRBJ2-1; TRBD2 matches 11 bases. The CDR3 sequence is 15 residues long. Germline trimming cut 0 bases from V and 8 bases from J; bases unmatched to any gene: 4. CDR1 is SGDLS, CDR2 YYNGEE, per germline. The CDR3 DNA sequence: TGTGCCAGCAGCGTAGGGGGGACTAGCGGCGATGAGCAGTTCTTC. Protein sequence: CASSVGGTSGDEQFF.